Below, 18 T cell receptor beta chains from the same sample are listed, as sequenced in a study of blood T cell repertoires in COVID-19. Using immunoSEQ multiplex PCR, the repertoire was profiled, and TCRdb retains in-frame clones only, with some absent. The sample has some 26,000 clones; around nine tenths are singletons. What was sequenced was peripheral blood. These receptors all come from a human donor with active COVID-19. The donor label of this sample is uncertain.

The genes are TRBV19 and TRBJ1-6; D might be TRBD1 (6 bases). There are 14 residues in the CDR3. Germline V gives CDR1 LNHDA, CDR2 SQIVND (reference sequence). V lost 8 bases to trimming and J lost 10 bases, with 18 bases between them. CDR3 sequence reads: CASAADQGKSPLHF. For the CDR3, the DNA is TGTGCCAGTGCCGCGGACCAGGGGAAGTCACCCCTCCACTTT.

This chain uses TRBV19 with TRBJ1-1; D is possibly TRBD1 (5 bases). The CDR3 covers 13 residues. Germline V gives CDR1 LNHDA, CDR2 SQIVND (reference sequence). V was pared by 6 bases and J by 2 bases, with 10 bases between. In DNA, the CDR3 is TGTGCCAGTAGGGGGGGAGTCAACACTGAAGCTTTCTTT. Translated, it gives CASRGGVNTEAFF.

The chain recombines TRBV25-1 with TRBJ2-1; D remains unclear. Germline V gene lookup returns CDR1 MGHDK and CDR2 SYGVNS. The V end was cut by 0 bases, the J end by 9 bases, with 15 bases between. This CDR3 comprises 15 residues. The chain's CDR3 is CASSEYESVRTEQFF. As DNA, the CDR3 is TGTGCCAGCAGTGAATATGAGTCGGTGAGAACTGAGCAGTTCTTC.

The V and J genes are TRBV27 and TRBJ2-7, with 7 bases that match TRBD2. Unmatched junction bases numbered 6, after V lost 7 bases and J lost 0 bases. The CDR3 extends over 14 amino acids. Germline values: CDR1 MNHEY, CDR2 SMNVEV (reference sequence). The chain's CDR3 is CASKGLAASYEQYF. The CDR3 DNA reads TGTGCCAGCAAAGGTCTAGCGGCCTCCTACGAGCAGTACTTC.

V is TRBV29-1 and J is TRBJ2-5; TRBD2 aligns across 7 bases. Trimming took 7 bases from V and 5 from J; bases not matched to a gene: 10. This CDR3 spans 13 amino acids. Germline loops: CDR1 SQVTM, CDR2 ANQGSEA. The CDR3 reads CSAHLGGEETQYF. The CDR3 nucleotides read TGCAGCGCGCACTTGGGGGGGGAGGAGACCCAGTACTTC.

V and J are TRBV24-1 and TRBJ2-1; 12 nucleotides align to TRBD1. After removal of 3 bases from V and 4 bases from J, the junction contained 18 bases not matched to a gene. This CDR3 is built from 21 residues. CDR1 and CDR2 (germline): KGHDR, SFDVKD. CDR3: CATSDPDRDRGRKGGYNEQFF. CDR3 nucleotide sequence: TGTGCCACCAGTGATCCGGACCGGGACAGGGGGCGCAAGGGGGGTTACAATGAGCAGTTCTTC.

J is TRBJ1-2 and V is TRBV5-4; D is possibly TRBD1 (6 bases). V was clipped by 3 bases and J by 7 bases, with 19 bases between them. The germline CDR1 and CDR2 sequences are SGHNT and YYREEE (reference sequence). The CDR3 length is 15 residues. In DNA, the CDR3 is TGTGCCAGCAGCTCTGGGACAAGTGTTATGCGTGGCTACACCTTC. Its protein product is CASSSGTSVMRGYTF. Complete variable domain (other parts from reference TRBV5-4 and TRBJ1-2): ETGVTQSPTHLIKTRGQQVTLRCSSQSGHNTVSWYQQALGQGPQFIFQYYREEENGRGNFPPRFSGLQFPNYSSELNVNALELDDSALYLCASSSGTSVMRGYTFGSGTRLTVV.

This sequence joins TRBV5-1 and TRBJ2-2; 11 bases map to TRBD1. The CDR3 consists of 15 residues. Germline CDR1 SGHRS, CDR2 YFSETQ. V lost 4 bases, J lost 5 bases, and 4 bases stayed unmatched. The CDR3 sequence: CASSPGTGGTGELFF. DNA for the CDR3: TGCGCCAGCAGCCCTGGGACAGGGGGAACCGGGGAGCTGTTTTTT.

This clone appeared once. This chain joins TRBV24-1 and TRBJ1-5; D is unresolved. Trimming cost V 4 bases and J 0 bases, with 9 bases left between them. Germline CDR1 is KGHDR and CDR2 is SFDVKD. This CDR3 has 15 amino acids. The CDR3 reads CATSEGGYSNQPQHF. The DNA of the CDR3 is TGTGCCACCAGTGAGGGCGGGTATAGCAATCAGCCCCAGCATTTT.

The chain employs TRBV3-1 (or the pseudogene TRBV3-2) and TRBJ2-7; 11 positions match TRBD2. Germline V gene sequence: CDR1 LGHDT, CDR2 YNNKEL (reference sequence). Germline trimming cut 2 bases from V and 1 base from J; bases unmatched to any gene: 1. The CDR3 extends over 15 amino acids. The CDR3 is CASSQRTSGSYEQYF. CDR3 DNA sequence: TGTGCCAGCAGCCAACGGACTAGCGGGTCCTACGAGCAGTACTTC.

The V call is TRBV4-1, the J call TRBJ1-5; D perhaps matches TRBD1 (6 bases). This CDR3 comprises 15 residues. V was clipped by 2 bases and J by 5 bases, with 13 bases between them. The V gene's germline CDR1 is MGHRA and CDR2 YSYEKL. The CDR3 DNA reads as TGCGCCAGCAGCCAAATAGGGGGTGCGGATCAGCCCCAGCATTTT. Its protein product is CASSQIGGADQPQHF.

This clone occurred once. V is TRBV12-3 or TRBV12-4 and J is TRBJ1-4, with D possibly matching TRBD1 (5 bases). The CDR3 loop spans 13 amino acids. Trimming took off 3 bases at V and 10 bases at J, with 12 bases between the two ends. CDR3 nucleotides: TGTGCCAGCAGTTTCGGCGGGAGGGGAAAACTGTTTTTT. This encodes CASSFGGRGKLFF.

The chain is built from TRBV28 and TRBJ2-5; a weak D match, TRBD2 (6 bases). CDR3 length: 13 amino acids. Germline V CDR1 and CDR2: MDHEN, SYDVKM. V was trimmed by 6 bases and J by 5 bases, leaving 13 bases between them. CDR3 nucleotide sequence: TGTGCCAGCAGGGGAGGTGGGTGGGAGACCCAGTACTTC. It yields the protein CASRGGGWETQYF.

This sequence joins TRBV4-1 and TRBJ2-5, with D tentatively TRBD1 (5 bases). V lost 3 bases, J lost 4 bases, and 12 bases lay in between. CDR1 is MGHRA and CDR2 is YSYEKL in the germline V gene. The CDR3 is 14 residues long. CDR3 in DNA: TGCGCCAGCAGCCATGGAGACAGATCAGAGACCCAGTACTTC. As protein: CASSHGDRSETQYF.

The chain uses TRBV9 and TRBJ2-1; 7 nucleotides match TRBD1. The CDR3 loop spans 15 amino acids. With V trimmed by 1 base and J by 6 bases, 7 bases remained unmatched. From germline, CDR1 is SGDLS and CDR2 YYNGEE. The CDR3 region has the DNA TGTGCCAGCAGCGTAAGACAGGGCACTATCAATGAGCAGTTCTTC. Amino acids: CASSVRQGTINEQFF. The full variable domain, in which reference TRBV9 and TRBJ2-1 provide the parts outside the CDR3, is DSGVTQTPKHLITATGQRVTLRCSPRSGDLSVYWYQQSLDQGLQFLIQYYNGEERAKGNILERFSAQQFPDLHSELNLSSLELGDSALYFCASSVRQGTINEQFFGPGTRLTVL.

The rearrangement joins TRBV2 to TRBJ1-2; no clear D. Germline lookup yields CDR1 SNHLY and CDR2 FYNNEI. Trimming removed 6 bases from V and 7 bases from J, with 12 bases in between. The CDR3 has 12 amino acids. The CDR3 DNA is TGTGCCAGCAGCCGGGAACGGCTTGGCTACACCTTC. It codes for CASSRERLGYTF. Full variable domain (missing parts from reference TRBV2 and TRBJ1-2): EPEVTQTPSHQVTQMGQEVILRCVPISNHLYFYWYRQILGQKVEFLVSFYNNEISEKSEIFDDQFSVERPDGSNFTLKIRSTKLEDSAMYFCASSRERLGYTFGSGTRLTVV.

The chain recombines TRBV2 with TRBJ2-7, with 12 bases matching TRBD1. The J segment lost 7 bases and the V segment lost 4 bases, leaving 8 bases of the junction unmatched. Germline CDR1 and CDR2: SNHLY and FYNNEI. CDR3 length: 15 residues. CDR3 loop: CASSAGQGAFSEQYF. In DNA, the CDR3 is TGTGCCAGCAGTGCGGGACAGGGGGCTTTTAGTGAGCAGTACTTC.

This clone has more than one count but fewer than ten. In DNA form, the CDR3 reads TGTGCCAGCAACCCTACACCAACAGGGGGCGGGAGGGGCTACACCTTC. Protein: CASNPTPTGGGRGYTF. This rearrangement joins TRBV7-2 to TRBJ1-2; 9 bases are a match to TRBD1. J gave up 8 bases and V 7 bases, and 17 bases lay outside the gene matches. Per germline, CDR1 SGHTA and CDR2 FQGNSA. The CDR3 contains 16 residues.